The clone carrying this T cell receptor beta chain was found a few times. Antigen: not known. The data are from a study of beta chain features in type 1 diabetes. Whole-study findings and limits: In patients and controls equally, PCR might favor templates that are shorter. When Type 1 diabetes patients were examined, their TCRB CDR3s proved moderately but significantly shorter in all four CD4+ subsets.

From germline, CDR1 is SGDLS and CDR2 YYNGEE. With 4 bases removed from V and 4 bases from J, the gap between germline ends came to 17 bases. CDR3 size: 15 residues. Every isolated RNA sample was fully reverse transcribed, so sequencing captured expressed TCRB transcripts. Clones were sequenced by immunoSEQ multiplex PCR, and TCRdb holds only the in-frame ones, with some missing. The sample gives about 660,000 clones, more than 13% of which show up once; roughly 0.04% is in the top ten. Purity of each sorted population was above 98%. The sequence was collected from a man between 18 and 29 years old with type 1 diabetes. This rearrangement joins TRBV9 to TRBJ1-2, with D possibly being TRBD1 (6 bases). The sample taken for sequencing was naive CD4+ T cells from blood. The CDR3 DNA reads as TGTGCCAGCAGCCGACCCACAGGGTCCGCCTATGGCTACACCTTC. It codes for CASSRPTGSAYGYTF.